One T cell receptor beta chain is described in this entry. As yet, its antigen is unknown. This sample is part of a study of shared clonotypes between healthy human individuals. On the study more broadly: Each donor's CD4 naive and CD4 memory cells filled three plates apiece, CD8 naive two, and CD8 memory one.

Here immunoSEQ multiplex PCR was the method, and the copy in TCRdb shows in-frame clones only, minus some. The sample records about 1.4 million clones, around 97% being singletons. Every donor was a Caucasian adult from Nashville, Tennessee. Overall study findings and caveats: The represented genetic and exposure-history diversity was limited by the small number of donors. In general, naive subsets displayed greater estimated richness than memory subsets did.

Germline CDR1 is ENHRY and CDR2 is SYGVKD. The CDR3 has 16 residues. V lost 0 bases, J lost 2 bases, and 13 bases lay in between. The TCR originated in a man under 40 in good health. The rearrangement links TRBV10-3 to TRBJ1-2; D not certain. The sample consisted of naive CD4+ T cells sorted from blood. Subset noted: CD45RA+ positively selected. The chain's CDR3 is CAISESFSGPNYGYTF. The CDR3 DNA is TGTGCCATCAGTGAGTCGTTTTCTGGGCCCAACTATGGCTACACCTTC.